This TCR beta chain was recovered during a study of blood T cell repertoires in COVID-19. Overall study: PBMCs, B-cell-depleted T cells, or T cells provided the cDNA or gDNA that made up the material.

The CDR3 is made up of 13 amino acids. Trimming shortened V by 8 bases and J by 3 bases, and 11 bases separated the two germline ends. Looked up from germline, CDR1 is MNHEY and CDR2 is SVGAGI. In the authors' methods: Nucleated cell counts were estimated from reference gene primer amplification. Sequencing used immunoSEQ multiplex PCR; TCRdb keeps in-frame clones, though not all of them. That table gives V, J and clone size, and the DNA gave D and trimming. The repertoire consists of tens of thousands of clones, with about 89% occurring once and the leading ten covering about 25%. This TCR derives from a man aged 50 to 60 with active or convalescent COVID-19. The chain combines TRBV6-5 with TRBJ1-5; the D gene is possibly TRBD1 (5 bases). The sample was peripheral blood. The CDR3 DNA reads TGTGCCAGCGGGGGGAGCCACAATCAGCCCCAGCATTTT. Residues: CASGGSHNQPQHF.